Detailed here is one TCR beta chain. Its antigen is unknown. This CDR3 is built from 12 residues. Germline loops: CDR1 MNHEY, CDR2 SVGAGI. The V and J ends lost 5 bases and 4 bases respectively, with 8 bases between them. Only in-frame clones appear in the TCRdb table, and some are missing; sequencing was by immunoSEQ multiplex PCR. This table has around 77,000 clones, roughly 74% appearing once. The data were taken from a study of radiotherapy plus CTLA-4 blockade in lung cancer. Study results and limitations: TCR clones originating in tumors grew in number in blood after radiotherapy plus ipilimumab.

The TCR sequence derives from a human donor with non-small cell lung cancer whose response to radiotherapy plus ipilimumab could not be evaluated. The chain employs TRBV6-5 and TRBJ1-1; no firm D call. The input for sequencing was peripheral blood, taken from a patient treated with radiotherapy plus ipilimumab. The CDR3 here is CASSSLGTEAFF. Written as DNA, the CDR3 is TGTGCCAGCAGTAGCCTAGGCACTGAAGCTTTCTTT.